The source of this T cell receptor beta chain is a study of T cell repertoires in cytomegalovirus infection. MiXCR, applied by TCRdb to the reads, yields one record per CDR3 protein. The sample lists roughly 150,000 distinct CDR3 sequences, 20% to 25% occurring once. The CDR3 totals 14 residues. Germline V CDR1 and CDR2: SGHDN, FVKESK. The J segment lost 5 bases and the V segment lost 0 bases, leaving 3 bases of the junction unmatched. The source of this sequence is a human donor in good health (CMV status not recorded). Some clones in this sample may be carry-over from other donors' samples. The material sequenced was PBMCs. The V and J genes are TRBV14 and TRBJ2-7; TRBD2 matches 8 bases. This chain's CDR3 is CASSQESAGDEQYF. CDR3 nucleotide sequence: TGTGCCAGCAGCCAAGAGTCAGCGGGAGACGAGCAGTACTTC.